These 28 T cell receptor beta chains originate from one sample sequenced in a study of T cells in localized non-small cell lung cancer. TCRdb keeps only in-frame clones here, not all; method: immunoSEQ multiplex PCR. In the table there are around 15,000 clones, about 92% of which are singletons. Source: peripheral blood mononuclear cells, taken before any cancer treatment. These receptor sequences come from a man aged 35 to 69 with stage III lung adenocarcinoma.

The CDR3 reads CASSLYGGGGNATQYF. In nucleotides, the CDR3 is TGTGCCAGCAGCCTTTACGGGGGTGGGGGAAACGCTACGCAGTATTTT. The chain employs TRBV27 and TRBJ2-3; D might be TRBD2 (6 bases). The CDR3 contains 16 residues. V was clipped by 6 bases and J by 8 bases, with 24 bases between them. The germline CDR1 and CDR2 sequences are MNHEY and SMNVEV (reference sequence).

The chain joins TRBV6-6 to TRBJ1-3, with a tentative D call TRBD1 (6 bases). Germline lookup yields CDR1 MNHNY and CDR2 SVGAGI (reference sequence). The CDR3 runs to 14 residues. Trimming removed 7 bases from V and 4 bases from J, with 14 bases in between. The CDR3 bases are TGTGCCAGCACTCCCGGGACAACGGGAAACACCATATATTTT. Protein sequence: CASTPGTTGNTIYF.

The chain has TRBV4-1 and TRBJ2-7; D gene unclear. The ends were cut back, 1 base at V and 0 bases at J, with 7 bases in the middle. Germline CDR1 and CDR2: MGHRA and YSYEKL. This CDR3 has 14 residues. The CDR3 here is CASSQGYGSYEQYF. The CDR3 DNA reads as TGCGCCAGCAGCCAAGGATACGGCTCCTACGAGCAGTACTTC.

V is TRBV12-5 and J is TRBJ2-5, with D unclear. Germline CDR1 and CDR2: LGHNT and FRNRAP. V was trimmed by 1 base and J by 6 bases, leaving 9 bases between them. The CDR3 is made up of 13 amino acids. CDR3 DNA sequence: TGTGCTAGTGGTTTGGGAGGCGGAAAGACCCAGTACTTC. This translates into CASGLGGGKTQYF.

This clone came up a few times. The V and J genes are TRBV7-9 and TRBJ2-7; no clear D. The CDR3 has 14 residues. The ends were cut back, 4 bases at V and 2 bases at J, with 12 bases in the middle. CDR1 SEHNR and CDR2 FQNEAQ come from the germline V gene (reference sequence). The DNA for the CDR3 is TGTGCCAGCAGCTCCGACAAGACCACCTACGAGCAGTACTTC. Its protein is CASSSDKTTYEQYF.

Here the CDR3 DNA reads TGTGCCAGCAGTGAAGCTGGGGGCGCAGATCAGCCCCAGCATTTT. Protein product: CASSEAGGADQPQHF. The chain carries TRBV6-1 and TRBJ1-5, with a weak D call TRBD1 (6 bases). V lost 0 bases to trimming and J lost 5 bases, with 11 bases between them. This CDR3 region has 15 residues. Germline values: CDR1 MNHNS, CDR2 SASEGT.

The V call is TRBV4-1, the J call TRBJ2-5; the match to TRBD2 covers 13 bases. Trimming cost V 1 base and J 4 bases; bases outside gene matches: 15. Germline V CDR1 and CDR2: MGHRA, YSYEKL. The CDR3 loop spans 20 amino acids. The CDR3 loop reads CASSQVVMTSGRSSPETQYF. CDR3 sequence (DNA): TGCGCCAGCAGCCAAGTTGTTATGACTAGCGGGAGGAGCTCCCCAGAGACCCAGTACTTC.

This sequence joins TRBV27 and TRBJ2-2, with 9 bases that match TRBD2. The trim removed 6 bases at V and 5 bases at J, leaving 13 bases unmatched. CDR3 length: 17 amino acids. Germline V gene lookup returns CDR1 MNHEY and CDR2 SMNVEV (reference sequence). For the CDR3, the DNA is TGTGCCAGCAGAAAAGCGGGAGGCCCCTTAGGGACCGGGGAGCTGTTTTTT. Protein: CASRKAGGPLGTGELFF.

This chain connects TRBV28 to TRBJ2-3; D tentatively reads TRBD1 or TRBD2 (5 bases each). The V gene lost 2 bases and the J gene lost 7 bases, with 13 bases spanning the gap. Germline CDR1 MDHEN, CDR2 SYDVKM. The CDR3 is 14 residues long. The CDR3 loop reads CASSLEGQSHTQYF. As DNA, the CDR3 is TGTGCCAGCAGTTTAGAGGGGCAATCGCATACGCAGTATTTT.

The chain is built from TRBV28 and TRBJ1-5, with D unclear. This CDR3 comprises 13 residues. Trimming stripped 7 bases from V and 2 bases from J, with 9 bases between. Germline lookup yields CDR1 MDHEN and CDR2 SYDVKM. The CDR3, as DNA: TGTGCCAGCACGGAATACGGCAATCAGCCCCAGCATTTT. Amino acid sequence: CASTEYGNQPQHF.

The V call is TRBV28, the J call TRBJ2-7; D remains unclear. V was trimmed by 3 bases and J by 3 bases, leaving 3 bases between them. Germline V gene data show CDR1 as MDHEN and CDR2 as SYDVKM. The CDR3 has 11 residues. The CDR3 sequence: CASSLVYEQYF. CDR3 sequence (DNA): TGTGCCAGCAGTTTGGTCTACGAGCAGTACTTC.

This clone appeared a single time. CDR3: CASSLGSGTTNEKLFF. CDR3 sequence (DNA): TGTGCCAGCAGCTTAGGGTCAGGGACGACTAATGAAAAACTGTTTTTT. J is TRBJ1-4 and V is TRBV7-9; TRBD1 is a possible D gene (5 bases). V lost 1 base, J lost 2 bases, and 11 bases lay in between. The CDR3 totals 16 residues. Germline V CDR1 and CDR2: SEHNR, FQNEAQ (reference sequence).

CDR3 DNA: TGTGCCAGCAGCCCCTTTAAAGGGGATTACAATGAGCAGTTCTTC. Translation: CASSPFKGDYNEQFF. This chain uses TRBV28 with TRBJ2-1, with D tentatively TRBD1 (5 bases). Germline CDR1 is MDHEN and CDR2 is SYDVKM. This CDR3 has 15 amino acids. The V end lost 6 bases, the J end lost 4 bases, and 16 bases lay between the germline ends.

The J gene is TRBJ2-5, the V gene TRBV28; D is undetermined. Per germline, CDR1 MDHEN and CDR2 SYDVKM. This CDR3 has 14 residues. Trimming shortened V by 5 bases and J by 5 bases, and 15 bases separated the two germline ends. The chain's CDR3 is CASSPIIEVETQYF. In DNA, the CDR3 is TGTGCCAGCAGTCCTATTATCGAAGTGGAGACCCAGTACTTC.

In DNA form, the CDR3 reads TGTGCCAGCGGGACAGGGGGCTCCTACGAGCAGTACTTC. Residues: CASGTGGSYEQYF. J is TRBJ2-7 and V is TRBV6-5, with 11 bases aligning to TRBD1. Germline CDR1 reads MNHEY; CDR2 reads SVGAGI. The junction had 0 bases not matched to a gene; V was cut back by 8 bases and J by 0 bases. This CDR3 region has 13 residues.

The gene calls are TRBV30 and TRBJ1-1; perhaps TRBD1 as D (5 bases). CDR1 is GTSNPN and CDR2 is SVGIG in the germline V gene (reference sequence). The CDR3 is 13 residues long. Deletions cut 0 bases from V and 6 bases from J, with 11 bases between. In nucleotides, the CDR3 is TGTGCCTGGAGTGTACTAACGGGGGCTGAAGCTTTCTTT. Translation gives CAWSVLTGAEAFF.

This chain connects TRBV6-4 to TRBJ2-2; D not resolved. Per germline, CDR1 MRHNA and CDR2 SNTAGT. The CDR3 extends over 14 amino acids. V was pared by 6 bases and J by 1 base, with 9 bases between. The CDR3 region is CASRKTGNTGELFF. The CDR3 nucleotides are TGTGCCAGCAGGAAGACGGGGAACACCGGGGAGCTGTTTTTT.

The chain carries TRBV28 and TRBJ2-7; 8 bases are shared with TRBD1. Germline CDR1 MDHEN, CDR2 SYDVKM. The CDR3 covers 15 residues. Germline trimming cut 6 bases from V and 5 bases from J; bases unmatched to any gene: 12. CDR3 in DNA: TGTGCCAGCAGATATCCAGGGGGCTTAGCCCACGAGCAGTACTTC. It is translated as CASRYPGGLAHEQYF.

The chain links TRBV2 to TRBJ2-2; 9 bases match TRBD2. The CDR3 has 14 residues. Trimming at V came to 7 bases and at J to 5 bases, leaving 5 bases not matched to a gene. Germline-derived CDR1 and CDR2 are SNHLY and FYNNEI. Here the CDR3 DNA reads TGTGCCAGCACAGGCGGGAGGGGTACCGGGGAGCTGTTTTTT. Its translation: CASTGGRGTGELFF. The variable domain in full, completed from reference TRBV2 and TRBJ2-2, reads EPEVTQTPSHQVTQMGQEVILRCVPISNHLYFYWYRQILGQKVEFLVSFYNNEISEKSEIFDDQFSVERPDGSNFTLKIRSTKLEDSAMYFCASTGGRGTGELFFGEGSRLTVL.

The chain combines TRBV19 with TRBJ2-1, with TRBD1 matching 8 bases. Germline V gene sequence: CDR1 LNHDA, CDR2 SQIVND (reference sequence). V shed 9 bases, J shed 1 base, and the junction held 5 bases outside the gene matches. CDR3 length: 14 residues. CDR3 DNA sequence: TGTGCCAGCACCCGGACAGGGTCCTACAATGAGCAGTTCTTC. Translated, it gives CASTRTGSYNEQFF.

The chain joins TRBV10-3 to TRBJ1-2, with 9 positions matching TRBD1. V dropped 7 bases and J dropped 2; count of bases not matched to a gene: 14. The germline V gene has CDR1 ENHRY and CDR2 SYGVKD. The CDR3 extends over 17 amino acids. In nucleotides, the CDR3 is TGTGCCATCATGGGGGCGGACAGGGGACGCCGAAACTATGGCTACACCTTC. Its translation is CAIMGADRGRRNYGYTF.

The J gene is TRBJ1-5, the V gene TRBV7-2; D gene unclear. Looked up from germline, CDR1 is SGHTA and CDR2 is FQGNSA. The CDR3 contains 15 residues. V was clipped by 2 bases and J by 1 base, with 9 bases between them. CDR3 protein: CASSLSGRSNQPQHF. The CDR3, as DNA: TGTGCCAGCAGCTTATCGGGGAGGAGCAATCAGCCCCAGCATTTT.

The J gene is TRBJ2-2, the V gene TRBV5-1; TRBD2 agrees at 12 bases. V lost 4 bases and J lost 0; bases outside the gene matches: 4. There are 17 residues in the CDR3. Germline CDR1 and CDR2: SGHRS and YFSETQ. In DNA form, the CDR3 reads TGCGCCAGCAGCCTTCGACTAGCGGGAGCGAACACCGGGGAGCTGTTTTTT. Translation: CASSLRLAGANTGELFF.

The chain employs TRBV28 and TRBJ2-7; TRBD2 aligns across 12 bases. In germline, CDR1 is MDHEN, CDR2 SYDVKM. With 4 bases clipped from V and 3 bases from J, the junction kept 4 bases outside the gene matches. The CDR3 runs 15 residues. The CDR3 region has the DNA TGTGCCAGCAGTTCCTGGACTAGCGGGAACTACGAGCAGTACTTC. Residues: CASSSWTSGNYEQYF.

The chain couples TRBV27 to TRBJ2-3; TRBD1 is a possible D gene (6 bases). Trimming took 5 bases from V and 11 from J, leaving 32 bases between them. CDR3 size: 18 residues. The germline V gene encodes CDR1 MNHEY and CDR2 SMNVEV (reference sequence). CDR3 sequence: CASSRYRENPSTIQKQYF. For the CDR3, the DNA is TGTGCCAGCAGTCGGTACAGGGAAAACCCCTCGACGATCCAAAAGCAGTATTTT.

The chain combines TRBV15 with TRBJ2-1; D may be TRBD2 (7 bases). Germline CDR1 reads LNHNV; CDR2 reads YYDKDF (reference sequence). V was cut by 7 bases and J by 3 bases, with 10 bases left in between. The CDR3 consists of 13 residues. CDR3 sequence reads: CATTGEGYNEQFF. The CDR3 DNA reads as TGTGCCACCACAGGGGAGGGCTACAATGAGCAGTTCTTC.

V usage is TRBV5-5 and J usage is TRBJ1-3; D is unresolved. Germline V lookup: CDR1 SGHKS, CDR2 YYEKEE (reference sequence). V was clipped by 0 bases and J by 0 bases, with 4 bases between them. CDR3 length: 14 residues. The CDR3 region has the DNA TGTGCCAGCAGCTTGGAGAACTCTGGAAACACCATATATTTT. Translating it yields CASSLENSGNTIYF. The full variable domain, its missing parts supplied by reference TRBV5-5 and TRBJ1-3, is DAGVTQSPTHLIKTRGQQVTLRCSPISGHKSVSWYQQVLGQGPQFIFQYYEKEERGRGNFPDRFSARQFPNYSSELNVNALLLGDSALYLCASSLENSGNTIYFGEGSWLTVV.

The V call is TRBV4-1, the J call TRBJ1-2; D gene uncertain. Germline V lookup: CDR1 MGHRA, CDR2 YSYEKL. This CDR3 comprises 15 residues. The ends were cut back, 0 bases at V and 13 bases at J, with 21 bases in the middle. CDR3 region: CASSQDTGDDARRTF. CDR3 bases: TGCGCCAGCAGCCAAGATACCGGGGATGACGCAAGGCGCACCTTC.